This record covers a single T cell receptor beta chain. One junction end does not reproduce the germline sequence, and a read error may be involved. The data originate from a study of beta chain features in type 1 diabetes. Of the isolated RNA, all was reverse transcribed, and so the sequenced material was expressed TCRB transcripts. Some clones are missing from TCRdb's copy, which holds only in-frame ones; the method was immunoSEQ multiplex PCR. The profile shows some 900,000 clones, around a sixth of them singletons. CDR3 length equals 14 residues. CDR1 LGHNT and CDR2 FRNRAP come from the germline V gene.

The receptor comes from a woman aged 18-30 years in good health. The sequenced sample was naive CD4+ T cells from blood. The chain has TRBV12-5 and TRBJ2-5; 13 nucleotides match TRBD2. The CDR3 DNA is TGTGCTAATGGTTCCGGACTAGCGGGAGCCCCCCAGTACTTC. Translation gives CANGSGLAGAPQYF.